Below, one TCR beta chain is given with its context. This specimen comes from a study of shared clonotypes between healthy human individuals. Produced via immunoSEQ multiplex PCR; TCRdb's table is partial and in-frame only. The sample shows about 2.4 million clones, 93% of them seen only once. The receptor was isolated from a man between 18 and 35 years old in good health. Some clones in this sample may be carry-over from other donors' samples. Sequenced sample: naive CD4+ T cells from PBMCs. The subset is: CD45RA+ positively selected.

The CDR3 region is CASSDSARTNGYTF. In DNA form, the CDR3 reads TGCGCCAGCAGCGATTCGGCGCGGACGAATGGCTACACCTTC. The chain carries TRBV5-1 and TRBJ1-2; D not resolved. The CDR3 has 14 amino acids. In germline, CDR1 is SGHRS, CDR2 YFSETQ. V was pared by 4 bases and J by 6 bases, with 16 bases between.